Here is one T cell receptor beta chain with its context. Data came from immunoSEQ multiplex PCR; TCRdb stores just in-frame clones and leaves some out. Of approximately 110,000 clones listed, around nine tenths are singletons. CDR1 and CDR2 (germline): MNHEY, SVGAGI. The CDR3 contains 14 residues. Trimming removed 10 bases from V and 2 bases from J, with 14 bases in between. These data come from a study of T cell responses to AZD1222 COVID-19 vaccine. The sequence derives from an adult in good health. The sample here was peripheral blood, taken on day 0 of AZD1222 vaccination. The rearrangement uses TRBV6-5 and TRBJ2-2, with D perhaps assigned TRBD1 or TRBD2 (5 bases each). The DNA of the CDR3 is TGTGCCACCATGGGACGGACAAACACCGGGGAGCTGTTTTTT. Its protein product is CATMGRTNTGELFF.